Below are 20 T cell receptor beta chains sequenced from a single sample in a study of blood T cell repertoires in COVID-19. Libraries were prepared by immunoSEQ multiplex PCR; TCRdb keeps only in-frame clonotypes and omits some of them. The table lists about 250,000 clones, 86% of them singletons, with around 1.7% in the top ten. The sample was PBMCs or T cells enriched from blood (not recorded which). These receptors were obtained from a man aged 40-49 years who had recovered from COVID-19.

This clone was counted only a few times. At one of its ends the junction is not consistent with the germline gene, which may arise from a read error. The gene calls are TRBV12-3 or TRBV12-4 and TRBJ1-2; 9 bases are shared with TRBD1. The CDR3 runs 11 residues. CDR3 nucleotide sequence: TGTGCCAGCAGTTTAGGGGACAGGGAATCCTTC. As protein: CASSLGDRESF.

The DNA of the CDR3 is TGTGCCAGCAGCGTAGTAGGGGGCCCAGATACGCAGTATTTT. Encoded protein: CASSVVGGPDTQYF. The chain carries TRBV9 and TRBJ2-3; TRBD1 matches at 7 bases. CDR1 is SGDLS, CDR2 YYNGEE, per germline. CDR3 length: 14 residues. Trimming took 0 bases from V and 4 from J; bases not matched to a gene: 2.

CDR3 in amino acids: CASTRGSGANVLTF. CDR3 nucleotides: TGCGCCAGCACCCGCGGTTCTGGGGCCAACGTCCTGACTTTC. The gene calls are TRBV10-1 and TRBJ2-6; no clear D gene. Looked up from germline, CDR1 is WNHNN and CDR2 is SYGVQD (reference sequence). Trimming took off 7 bases at V and 1 base at J, with 8 bases between the two ends. The CDR3 has 14 amino acids.

The V call is TRBV19, the J call TRBJ1-5; D is unclear. The CDR3 has 12 residues. Between the trimmed V and J ends, which lost 1 base and 16 bases, there was a span of 14 bases. The V gene's germline CDR1 is LNHDA and CDR2 SQIVND (reference sequence). This CDR3 is CASSIVGAPRHF. CDR3 coding DNA: TGTGCCAGTAGTATAGTCGGAGCCCCCCGACATTTT.

This chain connects TRBV7-8 to TRBJ2-1, with D perhaps TRBD2 (6 bases). This CDR3 is built from 15 residues. Between the trimmed V and J ends, which lost 1 base and 4 bases, there was a span of 11 bases. Germline-derived CDR1 and CDR2 are SGHVS and FQNEAQ. CDR3 nucleotides: TGTGCCAGCAGCTTAGGTGGCGGGAAGTACAATGAGCAGTTCTTC. Translation gives CASSLGGGKYNEQFF.

The V gene is TRBV30, the J gene TRBJ1-1; 8 bases are shared with TRBD1. From germline, CDR1 is GTSNPN and CDR2 SVGIG (reference sequence). The CDR3 runs to 12 residues. Germline trimming cut 5 bases from V and 3 bases from J; bases unmatched to any gene: 2. The CDR3 DNA reads as TGTGCCTGGGAGACAGGGGACACTGAAGCTTTCTTT. It is translated as CAWETGDTEAFF. The whole variable domain, remainder taken from reference TRBV30 and TRBJ1-1, is SQTIHQWPATLVQPVGSPLSLECTVEGTSNPNLYWYRQAAGRGLQLLFYSVGIGQISSEVPQNLSASRPQDRQFILSSKKLLLSDSGFYLCAWETGDTEAFFGQGTRLTVV.

Points on this clone: In the same sample, other DNA sequences code for this CDR3. The chain joins TRBV7-2 to TRBJ2-7; 8 bases are shared with TRBD2. There are 14 residues in the CDR3. V lost 3 bases, J lost 3 bases, and 4 bases stayed unmatched. The germline V gene encodes CDR1 SGHTA and CDR2 FQGNSA. The CDR3, as DNA: TGTGCCAGCAGCTTGAGGGCGGGGGGCTACGAGCAGTACTTC. It yields the protein CASSLRAGGYEQYF.

The chain carries TRBV11-2 and TRBJ1-4, with a tentative D call TRBD1 (6 bases). Germline V gene sequence: CDR1 SGHAT, CDR2 FQNNGV. V was pared by 2 bases and J by 10 bases, with 11 bases between. This CDR3 contains 13 residues. This chain's CDR3 is CASSLIRGGKLFF. In DNA form, the CDR3 reads TGTGCCAGCAGCTTAATCCGAGGGGGAAAACTGTTTTTT. The full variable domain, in which reference TRBV11-2 and TRBJ1-4 provide the parts outside the CDR3, is EAGVAQSPRYKIIEKRQSVAFWCNPISGHATLYWYQQILGQGPKLLIQFQNNGVVDDSQLPKDRFSAERLKGVDSTLKIQPAKLEDSAVYLCASSLIRGGKLFFGSGTQLSVL.

In this sample, this clone turned up a few times. The J gene is TRBJ2-2, the V gene TRBV4-2; no clear D gene. Deletions cut 3 bases from V and 1 base from J, with 9 bases between. Looked up from germline, CDR1 is LGHNA and CDR2 is YNFKEQ. This CDR3 is built from 15 residues. The CDR3 loop is CASSQARMNTGELFF. DNA of the CDR3: TGTGCCAGCAGCCAGGCCAGGATGAACACCGGGGAGCTGTTTTTT.

The chain carries TRBV4-1 and TRBJ2-7, with 12 bases matching TRBD2. With 4 bases clipped from V and 1 base from J, the junction kept 5 bases outside the gene matches. This CDR3 contains 16 residues. Germline values: CDR1 MGHRA, CDR2 YSYEKL. The CDR3, as DNA: TGCGCCAGCAGCCTGGCGACTAGCGGGAGATCCTACGAGCAGTACTTC. It yields the protein CASSLATSGRSYEQYF.

The chain has TRBV12-3 or TRBV12-4 and TRBJ2-5, with D unclear. The V end was cut by 3 bases, the J end by 4 bases, with 9 bases between. This CDR3 spans 13 amino acids. The CDR3 reads CASSFSGLETQYF. The CDR3 coding sequence is TGTGCCAGCAGTTTCTCGGGTTTAGAGACCCAGTACTTC.

A single count supports this clone. The chain links TRBV21-1 to TRBJ1-1; TRBD1 was called by the table and not checked on the DNA. TRBV21-1 has pseudogene status. CDR3 length: 21 residues. CDR3 coding DNA: TGTGCCAGCAGCAAAGACATCGAGACCGAGCCGGGGACAGGGAAGAACACTGAAGCTTTCTTT. Amino acid sequence: CASSKDIETEPGTGKNTEAFF.

This sequence joins TRBV7-9 and TRBJ2-7; the match to TRBD1 covers 8 bases. Looked up from germline, CDR1 is SEHNR and CDR2 is FQNEAQ (reference sequence). Trimming cost V 1 base and J 6 bases; bases outside gene matches: 8. The CDR3 is 15 amino acids. The DNA of the CDR3 is TGTGCCAGCAGCTTAGGGCAGGGGGCCATGCTCGAGCAGTACTTC. This codes for CASSLGQGAMLEQYF. Full variable domain (rest looked up from reference TRBV7-9 and TRBJ2-7): DTGVSQNPRHKITKRGQNVTFRCDPISEHNRLYWYRQTLGQGPEFLTYFQNEAQLEKSRLLSDRFSAERPKGSFSTLEIQRTEQGDSAMYLCASSLGQGAMLEQYFGPGTRLTVT.

The J gene is TRBJ1-3, the V gene TRBV4-1, with 8 bases lining up with TRBD1. Trimming at V came to 0 bases and at J to 1 base, leaving 5 bases not matched to a gene. Germline lookup yields CDR1 MGHRA and CDR2 YSYEKL. The CDR3 is 17 amino acids. CDR3 bases: TGCGCCAGCAGCCAAGAAGGACAGGGATGGTCTGGAAACACCATATATTTT. Its protein product is CASSQEGQGWSGNTIYF.

The rearrangement joins TRBV28 to TRBJ1-5, with D tentatively TRBD1 (6 bases). Deletions cut 1 base from V and 1 base from J, with 11 bases between. CDR3 length: 16 amino acids. CDR1 and CDR2 from the germline V gene are MDHEN and SYDVKM. The CDR3 protein is CASSLSGEGSNQPQHF. In nucleotides, the CDR3 is TGTGCCAGCAGTTTATCAGGGGAAGGGAGCAATCAGCCCCAGCATTTT.

The chain has TRBV7-9 and TRBJ2-5; D is perhaps TRBD1 (6 bases). Trimming stripped 3 bases from V and 9 bases from J, with 20 bases between. The germline CDR1 and CDR2 sequences are SEHNR and FQNEAQ (reference sequence). The CDR3 contains 15 residues. The CDR3 DNA reads TGTGCCAGCAGCTTCGTGGGGGCACTAAAGAAGGCCCAGTACTTC. Translation gives CASSFVGALKKAQYF.

Only one count was recorded for this clone. The V gene is TRBV5-1, the J gene TRBJ2-7; tentatively, D is TRBD2 (5 bases). Deletions cut 0 bases from V and 0 bases from J, with 7 bases between. The CDR3 loop spans 14 amino acids. Germline V gene data show CDR1 as SGHRS and CDR2 as YFSETQ. For the CDR3, the DNA is TGCGCCAGCAGCTTGGGGCGGGTCTCCTACGAGCAGTACTTC. It yields the protein CASSLGRVSYEQYF.

There are a few counts of this clone. The chain is built from TRBV2 and TRBJ1-6; D gene unclear. The length of the CDR3 is 15 residues. Deletions cut 5 bases from V and 9 bases from J, with 17 bases between. Per germline, CDR1 SNHLY and CDR2 FYNNEI. CDR3 sequence reads: CASSPEPSHGSPLHF. The CDR3 DNA follows: TGTGCCAGCAGTCCCGAGCCTAGCCACGGTTCACCCCTCCACTTT.

The chain couples TRBV28 to TRBJ2-7, with D unclear. Germline loops: CDR1 MDHEN, CDR2 SYDVKM. V was cut by 6 bases and J by 6 bases, with 21 bases left in between. The CDR3 has 15 residues. This CDR3 is CASSLLAGARSEQYF. The CDR3 bases are TGTGCCAGCAGCCTCCTCGCCGGAGCGAGAAGCGAGCAGTACTTC.

The genes are TRBV7-3 and TRBJ2-3; D possibly corresponds to TRBD2 (6 bases). V lost 5 bases, J lost 0 bases, and 12 bases lay in between. In germline, CDR1 is SGHTA, CDR2 FQGTGA. The CDR3 is 15 amino acids. The CDR3 region is CASSQRGISTDTQYF. The CDR3 DNA sequence: TGTGCCAGCAGCCAACGGGGGATCAGCACAGATACGCAGTATTTT.